This T cell receptor (beta chain) is from a study of PD-1 blockade in classical Hodgkin lymphoma. Study-wide background: Patients were dosed intravenously with nivolumab at 3 mg/kg every 2 weeks. Study conclusions and caveats: At baseline, newly diagnosed patients reportedly showed less TCR diversity than healthy donors. Baseline diversity resembling that of newly diagnosed patients was seen in complete responders.

In germline, CDR1 is SGHDT, CDR2 YYEEEE. After removal of 5 bases from V and 4 bases from J, the junction contained 13 bases not matched to a gene. The CDR3 extends over 19 amino acids. Each and every patient relapsed after autologous stem cell transplantation, and patients got differing brentuximab vedotin exposure. Best overall response was complete response, partial response or progressive disease in these relapsed/refractory classical Hodgkin lymphoma patients. Of note for this clone: The antigen is unknown.

Assay: immunoSEQ multiplex PCR; the TCRdb copy retains only in-frame clones and omits some. The sample contains roughly 41,000 clones, about 90% of which appear only once. This chain links TRBV5-6 with TRBJ2-3, with 16 bases fitting TRBD2. This specimen consisted of peripheral blood mononuclear cells (PBMCs), obtained before the second cycle of nivolumab. This clonotype originated in a human donor with classical Hodgkin lymphoma. The CDR3 DNA follows: TGTGCCAGCAGAGAGGGACTAGCGGGAGGGTCCTGGATCGCAGATACGCAGTATTTT. Its protein product is CASREGLAGGSWIADTQYF.